Presented here are 20 T cell receptor beta chains from one specimen sequenced in a study of cytomegalovirus exposure and HLA in healthy donors. Data came from immunoSEQ multiplex PCR; TCRdb stores just in-frame clones and leaves some out. The table shows tens of thousands of clones, with 85% occurring only once. What was sequenced was PBMCs. Receptor source: a man aged 18 to 30 in good health and CMV-seropositive.

The chain couples TRBV6-4 to TRBJ2-1; TRBD2 aligns across 7 bases. The ends lost 6 bases at V and 2 bases at J; junction bases unmatched: 7. The CDR3 consists of 15 residues. Germline assignment: CDR1 MRHNA and CDR2 SNTAGT. In DNA, the CDR3 is TGTGCCAGCAGCCTCAGGGCGGGAGCCTACAATGAGCAGTTCTTC. This encodes CASSLRAGAYNEQFF.

The J gene is TRBJ2-5, the V gene TRBV6-5; D possibly corresponds to TRBD2 (6 bases). V was cut by 1 base and J by 2 bases, with 11 bases left in between. Germline V gene sequence: CDR1 MNHEY, CDR2 SVGAGI. This CDR3 comprises 15 residues. The CDR3 DNA follows: TGTGCCAGCAGTTACTTAGCGGTTAAACAAGAGACCCAGTACTTC. Translating gives CASSYLAVKQETQYF.

The gene calls are TRBV4-2 and TRBJ1-1; D gene ambiguous. From germline, CDR1 is LGHNA and CDR2 YNFKEQ. Trimming left V 5 bases short and J 1 base short, with 11 bases between. The CDR3 spans 14 residues. The CDR3 bases are TGTGCCAGCAGCTCCCCTGCGGCGAACACTGAAGCTTTCTTT. It is translated as CASSSPAANTEAFF.

The chain has TRBV13 and TRBJ2-2; D is unclear. The CDR3 covers 14 residues. The V gene's germline CDR1 is PRHDT and CDR2 FYEKMQ (reference sequence). V was trimmed by 0 bases and J by 2 bases, leaving 4 bases between them. In DNA, the CDR3 is TGTGCCAGCAGCTTAGGACTTAACACCGGGGAGCTGTTTTTT. Translating it yields CASSLGLNTGELFF.

The chain is built from TRBV5-4 and TRBJ2-3; possible D gene TRBD2, 6 bases. Trimming cost V 5 bases and J 2 bases, with 18 bases left between them. The CDR3 totals 16 residues. From germline, CDR1 is SGHNT and CDR2 YYREEE (reference sequence). CDR3 in DNA: TGTGCCAGCAGAGATAGATGGGAGGAGGTCACAGATACGCAGTATTTT. It yields the protein CASRDRWEEVTDTQYF. Full variable domain (missing parts from reference TRBV5-4 and TRBJ2-3): ETGVTQSPTHLIKTRGQQVTLRCSSQSGHNTVSWYQQALGQGPQFIFQYYREEENGRGNFPPRFSGLQFPNYSSELNVNALELDDSALYLCASRDRWEEVTDTQYFGPGTRLTVL.

The chain uses TRBV6-5 and TRBJ1-2, with TRBD1 matching over 7 bases. The CDR3 length is 15 residues. With V trimmed by 0 bases and J by 6 bases, 7 bases remained unmatched. Germline CDR1 is MNHEY and CDR2 is SVGAGI. The CDR3 DNA is TGTGCCAGCAGTTACTCGACAGGGAGACTCAATGGCTACACCTTC. It encodes CASSYSTGRLNGYTF.

J is TRBJ2-7 and V is TRBV19, with 9 bases aligning to TRBD1. Germline V gives CDR1 LNHDA, CDR2 SQIVND (reference sequence). Trimming cost V 4 bases and J 2 bases; bases outside gene matches: 3. The CDR3 has 14 amino acids. The DNA of the CDR3 is TGTGCCAGTAGTACGGGACAGGGAGCCTACGAGCAGTACTTC. Translation: CASSTGQGAYEQYF.

This rearrangement joins TRBV2 to TRBJ2-7, with 8 bases identical to TRBD2. Germline trimming cut 6 bases from V and 1 base from J; bases unmatched to any gene: 8. The CDR3 is 15 residues long. Germline CDR1 reads SNHLY; CDR2 reads FYNNEI. The CDR3 protein is CASRGLAGNSYEQYF. The CDR3 region has the DNA TGTGCCAGCAGGGGGTTAGCGGGAAATTCCTACGAGCAGTACTTC.

This chain links TRBV15 with TRBJ2-1; a weak D match, TRBD1 (6 bases). Per the germline V gene, CDR1 is LNHNV and CDR2 is YYDKDF (reference sequence). There are 15 residues in the CDR3. Deletions cut 0 bases from V and 7 bases from J, with 13 bases between. The CDR3 spells CATSRDLSGANEQFF. CDR3 nucleotide sequence: TGTGCCACCAGCAGAGATCTTTCAGGGGCGAATGAGCAGTTCTTC.

The chain combines TRBV4-2 with TRBJ1-5; unclear D gene. CDR1 is LGHNA, CDR2 YNFKEQ, per germline. This CDR3 comprises 16 residues. Trimming took 0 bases from V and 3 from J, leaving 12 bases between them. Here the CDR3 reads CASSQDEGGNNQPQHF. CDR3 sequence (DNA): TGTGCCAGCAGCCAAGATGAGGGAGGTAACAATCAGCCCCAGCATTTT.

This chain links TRBV5-1 with TRBJ2-2; 7 bases map to TRBD1. Per the germline V gene, CDR1 is SGHRS and CDR2 is YFSETQ. V lost 0 bases, J lost 3 bases, and 2 bases stayed unmatched. The CDR3 loop spans 15 amino acids. The CDR3 DNA reads TGCGCCAGCAGCTTGGACAGGGGCTACACCGGGGAGCTGTTTTTT. It translates to CASSLDRGYTGELFF.

The chain uses TRBV5-1 and TRBJ2-3, with TRBD2 identical over 9 bases. Trimming cost V 6 bases and J 10 bases; bases outside gene matches: 12. Germline V gene lookup returns CDR1 SGHRS and CDR2 YFSETQ. CDR3 size: 14 residues. The CDR3 protein is CASMGVAGAGSQYF. CDR3 bases: TGCGCCAGCATGGGGGTAGCGGGAGCGGGATCGCAGTATTTT.

The chain links TRBV18 to TRBJ2-7; a possible D gene is TRBD2 (5 bases). The CDR3 spans 17 residues. Trimming took off 3 bases at V and 5 bases at J, with 23 bases between the two ends. Germline V CDR1 and CDR2: KGHSH, LQKENI. CDR3 nucleotide sequence: TGTGCCAGCTCACCCCCGCAAAGAGGGCGGCCCTTGAACGAGCAGTACTTC. It translates to CASSPPQRGRPLNEQYF.

The rearrangement uses TRBV5-1 and TRBJ1-4; the match to TRBD1 covers 8 bases. V was clipped by 3 bases and J by 1 base; unmatched bases: 2. CDR1 and CDR2 (germline): SGHRS, YFSETQ. This CDR3 region has 15 residues. The CDR3 spells CASSSGQGTNEKLFF. CDR3 DNA sequence: TGCGCCAGCAGCTCTGGACAGGGAACTAATGAAAAACTGTTTTTT.

The chain uses TRBV7-9 and TRBJ2-7; D unresolved. Trimming stripped 1 base from V and 3 bases from J, with 10 bases between. Germline CDR1 is SEHNR and CDR2 is FQNEAQ (reference sequence). There are 14 residues in the CDR3. The CDR3 loop reads CASSLGPRYYEQYV. In DNA form, the CDR3 reads TGTGCCAGCAGCTTAGGCCCCAGATACTACGAGCAGTACGTC.

Remarks on this clone: Other DNA sequences in the same sample also yield this CDR3. The chain is built from TRBV15 and TRBJ2-5; the D is unclear. CDR1 and CDR2 (germline): LNHNV, YYDKDF (reference sequence). The V end lost 0 bases, the J end lost 4 bases, and 3 bases lay between the germline ends. The CDR3 has 12 amino acids. The CDR3 bases are TGTGCCACCAGCAGAGACCTAGAGACCCAGTACTTC. It encodes CATSRDLETQYF.

The chain couples TRBV19 to TRBJ2-6; 8 positions agree with TRBD2. Germline-derived CDR1 and CDR2 are LNHDA and SQIVND (reference sequence). The CDR3 loop spans 14 amino acids. With 7 bases clipped from V and 4 bases from J, the junction kept 3 bases outside the gene matches. CDR3 residues: CASKRGLGANVLTF. CDR3 DNA sequence: TGTGCCAGTAAGCGGGGGCTCGGGGCCAACGTCCTGACTTTC. The full variable domain, completed using reference TRBV19 and TRBJ2-6, is DGGITQSPKYLFRKEGQNVTLSCEQNLNHDAMYWYRQDPGQGLRLIYYSQIVNDFQKGDIAEGYSVSREKKESFPLTVTSAQKNPTAFYLCASKRGLGANVLTFGAGSRLTVL.

The chain recombines TRBV2 with TRBJ2-7; D is ambiguous. Germline CDR1 and CDR2: SNHLY and FYNNEI. This CDR3 region has 11 residues. The V gene lost 7 bases and the J gene lost 3 bases, with 7 bases spanning the gap. The chain's CDR3 is CASTENYEQYV. CDR3 sequence (DNA): TGTGCCAGCACCGAGAACTACGAGCAGTACGTC.

This clone was recorded a few times. The chain has TRBV2 and TRBJ1-2; no reliable D call. The germline V gene encodes CDR1 SNHLY and CDR2 FYNNEI. V dropped 5 bases and J dropped 6 bases, with 13 bases sitting between them. This CDR3 comprises 13 residues. The CDR3 DNA is TGTGCCAGCAGTCCGCGCGCCGAGAATGGCTACACCTTC. Translated, it gives CASSPRAENGYTF. The entire variable domain, with the rest obtained from reference TRBV2 and TRBJ1-2, is as follows: EPEVTQTPSHQVTQMGQEVILRCVPISNHLYFYWYRQILGQKVEFLVSFYNNEISEKSEIFDDQFSVERPDGSNFTLKIRSTKLEDSAMYFCASSPRAENGYTFGSGTRLTVV.

V gene TRBV9 combines with J gene TRBJ2-1, with 10 bases aligning to TRBD2. There are 16 residues in the CDR3. The J segment lost 3 bases and the V segment lost 4 bases, leaving 7 bases of the junction unmatched. Germline CDR1 is SGDLS and CDR2 is YYNGEE. CDR3 sequence (DNA): TGTGCCAGCAGCCCCGGACTAGCGGACCTCTACAATGAGCAGTTCTTC. Translation: CASSPGLADLYNEQFF.